This T cell receptor (beta chain) was documented in a study of CD8+CD57+ T cells in acquired aplastic anemia. In the study overall: Sorted CD4+ and CD8+ cells yielded 3.2 ug of DNA on average.

Trimming removed 4 bases at V and 0 bases at J, with 16 bases between. Germline assignment: CDR1 SGDLS and CDR2 YYNGEE. The CDR3 is 16 residues long. CDR3 and TCR beta VDJ profiling relied on a genomic DNA template. TCRdb redid the calling of the reads with MiXCR, one entry per CDR3 protein. The sample yields approximately 170,000 distinct CDR3 sequences, about 53% seen once. The source material was sorted CD4+, CD8+, or CD8+CD57+ T cells (not recorded which) from PBMCs. The rearrangement links TRBV9 to TRBJ1-1; D is possibly TRBD1 (5 bases). This sequence originates from a human donor in good health, serving as a control. CDR3 nucleotide sequence: TGTGCCAGCAGCCTTTTGGGGACCAGCATGAACACTGAAGCTTTCTTT. Translating gives CASSLLGTSMNTEAFF.